This T cell receptor (beta chain) was sequenced in a study of CD8 T cells in ankylosing spondylitis. Study-level points and caveats: Characteristic of ankylosing spondylitis blood, it appeared, was a TCR beta motif comprising about eight highly homologous variants. In the blood and synovial fluid of reactive arthritis, some motif variants had been previously reported.

J lost 4 bases, V lost 5 bases, and 7 bases had no gene match. The CDR3 totals 15 residues. Germline V gene lookup returns CDR1 KGHSH and CDR2 LQKENI. A single record per CDR3 protein comes from TCRdb applying MiXCR to the 5' RACE reads. The sample yields approximately 400,000 distinct CDR3 sequences, roughly 26% seen once. On this clonotype: Its antigen is not known.

The TCR was taken from a male donor with ankylosing spondylitis. The V call is TRBV18, the J call TRBJ2-2; 7 bases align to TRBD2. The specimen was blood, either unsorted or a sorted T cell fraction (not recorded which). CDR3 sequence: CASSIGASGTGELFF. The DNA for the CDR3 is TGTGCCAGCTCAATTGGTGCTAGCGGCACCGGGGAGCTGTTTTTT. Combining the CDR3 with reference TRBV18 and TRBJ2-2 gives the whole variable domain NAGVMQNPRHLVRRRGQEARLRCSPMKGHSHVYWYRQLPEEGLKFMVYLQKENIIDESGMPKERFSAEFPKEGPSILRIQQVVRGDSAAYFCASSIGASGTGELFFGEGSRLTVL.